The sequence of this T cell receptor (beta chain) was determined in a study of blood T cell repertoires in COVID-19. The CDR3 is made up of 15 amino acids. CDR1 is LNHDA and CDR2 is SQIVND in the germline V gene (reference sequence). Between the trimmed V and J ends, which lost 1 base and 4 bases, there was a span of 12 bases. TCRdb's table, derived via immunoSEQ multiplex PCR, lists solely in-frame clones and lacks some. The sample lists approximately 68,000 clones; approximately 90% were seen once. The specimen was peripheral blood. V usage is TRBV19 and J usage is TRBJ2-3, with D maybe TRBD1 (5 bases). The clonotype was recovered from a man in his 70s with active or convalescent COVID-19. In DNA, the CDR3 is TGTGCCAGTAGTATAGGGCAGGGCCAGGCAGATACGCAGTATTTT. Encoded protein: CASSIGQGQADTQYF.